The 12 T cell receptor beta chains below were found in one sample sequenced in a study of OX40 agonist ivuxolimab in advanced cancers. Profiled with immunoSEQ multiplex PCR; TCRdb holds only in-frame clones, not every one. The sample includes about 93,000 clones, about 90% of them seen just once. The specimen comprised CD4+ or CD8+ T cells sorted from blood, sampled in a trial of the OX40 agonist ivuxolimab. All receptors come from an adult with an advanced solid tumor such as melanoma, head and neck, liver or kidney cancer.

V and J are TRBV21-1 and TRBJ2-7; the table calls TRBD2, which could not be checked here. TRBV21-1 is a pseudogene segment. The CDR3 has 15 amino acids. CDR3 coding DNA: TGTGCCAGCAGCAACGGGAGTGGGGACTCCTACGAGCAGTACTTC. Its translation: CASSNGSGDSYEQYF.

This clone has only a few counts. The chain employs TRBV29-1 and TRBJ2-5, with a weak D call TRBD1 (6 bases). Germline loops: CDR1 SQVTM, CDR2 ANQGSEA. CDR3 size: 15 residues. V gave up 0 bases and J gave up 1 base, with 12 bases separating them. The CDR3 protein is CSVEDRTGFQETQYF. DNA for the CDR3: TGCAGCGTTGAAGACAGAACAGGGTTCCAAGAGACCCAGTACTTC.

V usage is TRBV6-5 and J usage is TRBJ1-2, with 9 bases identical to TRBD1. CDR1 is MNHEY and CDR2 is SVGAGI in the germline V gene. The trim removed 6 bases at V and 4 bases at J, leaving 9 bases unmatched. The CDR3 sequence is 15 residues long. CDR3 in DNA: TGTGCCAGCAGCCTCCATTCGACAGGGGGCTATGGCTACACCTTC. Protein sequence: CASSLHSTGGYGYTF.

CDR3 loop: CASSVVDATNEKLFF. The CDR3 coding sequence is TGTGCCAGCAGTGTTGTAGATGCAACTAATGAAAAACTGTTTTTT. This chain joins TRBV6-1 and TRBJ1-4; no clear D. CDR1 is MNHNS, CDR2 SASEGT, per germline. V was shortened by 4 bases and J by 0 bases, with 9 bases between the two germline ends. The CDR3 spans 15 residues.

The chain is built from TRBV18 and TRBJ2-7, with D possibly TRBD1 on 6 matching bases. Trimming stripped 5 bases from V and 3 bases from J, with 11 bases between. The germline V gene encodes CDR1 KGHSH and CDR2 LQKENI. The CDR3 has 13 residues. CDR3 amino acids: CASSYRENYEQYF. DNA for the CDR3: TGTGCCAGCTCATACAGGGAGAACTACGAGCAGTACTTC. The full variable domain, completed using reference TRBV18 and TRBJ2-7, is NAGVMQNPRHLVRRRGQEARLRCSPMKGHSHVYWYRQLPEEGLKFMVYLQKENIIDESGMPKERFSAEFPKEGPSILRIQQVVRGDSAAYFCASSYRENYEQYFGPGTRLTVT.

This clone was seen only once. V usage is TRBV30 and J usage is TRBJ1-5; no reliable D call. V was shortened by 0 bases and J by 1 base, with 4 bases between the two germline ends. Germline assignment: CDR1 GTSNPN and CDR2 SVGIG (reference sequence). The CDR3 runs to 13 residues. For the CDR3, the DNA is TGTGCCTGGAGTGTACAAAGCAATCAGCCCCAGCATTTT. Translating it yields CAWSVQSNQPQHF.

The V gene is TRBV5-1, the J gene TRBJ2-5, with a possible D match to TRBD1 (6 bases). CDR3 length: 13 residues. V was pared by 4 bases and J by 5 bases, with 12 bases between. Germline assignment: CDR1 SGHRS and CDR2 YFSETQ. DNA of the CDR3: TGCGCCAGCAGCAGCACAGGGTTGGAGACCCAGTACTTC. Its translation is CASSSTGLETQYF. The full variable domain, in which reference TRBV5-1 and TRBJ2-5 provide the parts outside the CDR3, is KAGVTQTPRYLIKTRGQQVTLSCSPISGHRSVSWYQQTPGQGLQFLFEYFSETQRNKGNFPGRFSGRQFSNSRSEMNVSTLELGDSALYLCASSSTGLETQYFGPGTRLLVL.

The chain carries TRBV6-1 and TRBJ2-7, with TRBD1 matching 9 bases. Losses at the gene ends were 4 bases for V and 0 bases for J; bases not matched to a gene: 7. This CDR3 has 16 residues. Germline loops: CDR1 MNHNS, CDR2 SASEGT. In DNA form, the CDR3 reads TGTGCCAGCAGTGCCCCGGGACAGGGCCGCTCCTACGAGCAGTACTTC. Translating gives CASSAPGQGRSYEQYF.

The chain has TRBV6-5 and TRBJ2-5; D remains ambiguous. V was pared by 4 bases and J by 5 bases, with 20 bases between. This CDR3 comprises 16 residues. Germline values: CDR1 MNHEY, CDR2 SVGAGI. As DNA, the CDR3 is TGTGCCAGCAGTTTCCGGCGGACGGTGACAAGGGAGACCCAGTACTTC. Residues: CASSFRRTVTRETQYF.

This rearrangement joins TRBV5-4 to TRBJ2-1; D uncertain. There are 12 residues in the CDR3. Germline CDR1 and CDR2: SGHNT and YYREEE (reference sequence). With 1 base removed from V and 14 bases from J, the gap between germline ends came to 13 bases. CDR3 in DNA: TGTGCCAGCAGCTTGTCAGACGGAAACAAGTTCTTC. It yields the protein CASSLSDGNKFF.

This clone was counted only a few times. The V and J genes are TRBV1 and TRBJ1-5; whether TRBD1, the table's D call, matches the DNA was not checked. TRBV1 is reported as a pseudogene. This CDR3 has 16 amino acids. The CDR3 DNA reads TGCACCAGCAGCCAACCCATCGACAGACGCAATCAGCCCCAGCATTTT. It encodes CTSSQPIDRRNQPQHF.

This clone has just a few counts. The CDR3 loop is CASRPPGLAGGAHLYF. The CDR3 DNA reads as TGTGCCAGCAGACCACCGGGACTAGCGGGGGGAGCCCACTTGTACTTC. The chain employs TRBV7-3 and TRBJ2-7, with 15 bases lining up with TRBD2. The CDR3 runs to 16 residues. CDR1 and CDR2 (germline): SGHTA, FQGTGA. V shed 6 bases, J shed 12 bases, and the junction held 15 bases outside the gene matches.